The 31 T cell receptor beta chains below all came from one sample that was sequenced in a study of blood T cell repertoires in COVID-19. Sequencing used immunoSEQ multiplex PCR; TCRdb keeps in-frame clones, though not all of them. The sample has 90,000 to 150,000 clones; about 79% are singletons. The sample comprised peripheral blood. These receptors all come from a woman of 80 years or more with acute or convalescent COVID-19.

A single count supports this clone. The chain is built from TRBV3-1 (or the pseudogene TRBV3-2) and TRBJ2-7; 8 bases match TRBD1. V shed 8 bases, J shed 2 bases, and the junction held 29 bases outside the gene matches. This CDR3 comprises 21 residues. CDR1 and CDR2 (germline): LGHDT, YNNKEL (reference sequence). CDR3 sequence reads: CASDQTDRVGPETSATYEQYF. The CDR3 DNA sequence: TGTGCCAGCGACCAAACGGACAGGGTAGGACCTGAAACCAGTGCGACCTACGAGCAGTACTTC.

This chain connects TRBV29-1 to TRBJ2-1; 11 bases fit TRBD2. The CDR3 has 18 residues. Germline CDR1 is SQVTM and CDR2 is ANQGSEA. Trimming at V came to 0 bases and at J to 4 bases, leaving 11 bases not matched to a gene. DNA of the CDR3: TGCAGCGTTGAAGATTCCTCGGGCTTAGCGGGAGGGTACAATGAGCAGTTCTTC. Its translation is CSVEDSSGLAGGYNEQFF.

The chain uses TRBV7-2 and TRBJ1-1; 11 bases map to TRBD1. Germline-derived CDR1 and CDR2 are SGHTA and FQGNSA. With 1 base clipped from V and 4 bases from J, the junction kept 2 bases outside the gene matches. This CDR3 has 15 amino acids. The CDR3 DNA is TGTGCCAGCAGCTTAGGTGGGACAGGGGGCACTGAAGCTTTCTTT. This sequence encodes CASSLGGTGGTEAFF. The full variable domain, with the rest looked up from reference TRBV7-2 and TRBJ1-1, is GAGVSQSPSNKVTEKGKDVELRCDPISGHTALYWYRQSLGQGLEFLIYFQGNSAPDKSGLPSDRFSAERTGGSVSTLTIQRTQQEDSAVYLCASSLGGTGGTEAFFGQGTRLTVV.

The V and J genes are TRBV6-5 and TRBJ2-1; perhaps TRBD2 as D (7 bases). Trimming left V 1 base short and J 8 bases short, with 15 bases between. Germline assignment: CDR1 MNHEY and CDR2 SVGAGI. The CDR3 consists of 15 residues. The CDR3 DNA is TGTGCCAGCAGTTACTTGGGCGGGGGCCCCCATGAGCAGTTCTTC. Translation: CASSYLGGGPHEQFF.

V is TRBV7-2 and J is TRBJ2-1, with TRBD2 matching 8 bases. After removal of 3 bases from V and 4 bases from J, the junction contained 2 bases not matched to a gene. The V gene's germline CDR1 is SGHTA and CDR2 FQGNSA. The CDR3 is 14 residues long. The CDR3 DNA follows: TGTGCCAGCAGCTTCAGCGGGGGATACAATGAGCAGTTCTTC. This codes for CASSFSGGYNEQFF.

J is TRBJ1-2 and V is TRBV4-3; 12 bases line up with TRBD1. The V gene's germline CDR1 is LGHNA and CDR2 YSLEER. V gave up 0 bases and J gave up 8 bases; unmatched junction bases: 10. CDR3 size: 17 residues. CDR3 DNA sequence: TGCGCCAGCAGCCAAGATCTCGGGGACAGGGGGCGAGGCGGCTACACCTTC. It encodes CASSQDLGDRGRGGYTF.

The table lists this clone with a count of one. This chain links TRBV4-2 with TRBJ2-3, with 12 bases aligning to TRBD2. Germline CDR1 is LGHNA and CDR2 is YNFKEQ. CDR3 length: 19 amino acids. V gave up 0 bases and J gave up 4 bases; unmatched junction bases: 11. CDR3 DNA sequence: TGTGCCAGCAGCCAAGAACTAGCGGGAGGTCGGGGGGGCGCAGATACGCAGTATTTT. This codes for CASSQELAGGRGGADTQYF.

This clone has only a few counts. This chain connects TRBV9 to TRBJ2-3; D is undetermined. V dropped 4 bases and J dropped 0 bases, with 9 bases sitting between them. Germline V CDR1 and CDR2: SGDLS, YYNGEE. The length of the CDR3 is 14 residues. CDR3 residues: CASSYSLSTDTQYF. DNA for the CDR3: TGTGCCAGCAGCTACAGCTTAAGCACAGATACGCAGTATTTT.

In this sample, this clone turned up once. The genes are TRBV2 and TRBJ2-7; D may be TRBD2 (5 bases). The CDR3 consists of 12 residues. V was clipped by 10 bases and J by 5 bases, with 15 bases between them. Germline loops: CDR1 SNHLY, CDR2 FYNNEI. CDR3 protein: CATTKRDNEQYF. In DNA form, the CDR3 reads TGTGCCACGACGAAGAGGGATAACGAGCAGTACTTC.

CDR3 protein: CASSSLAGPNEQFF. CDR3 coding DNA: TGTGCCAGCAGCTCACTAGCGGGGCCCAATGAGCAGTTCTTC. The genes are TRBV7-3 and TRBJ2-1; 10 bases align to TRBD2. Germline assignment: CDR1 SGHTA and CDR2 FQGTGA. The CDR3 covers 14 residues. J lost 6 bases, V lost 4 bases, and 3 bases had no gene match.

The gene calls are TRBV5-1 and TRBJ1-1; D unclear. Germline CDR1 is SGHRS and CDR2 is YFSETQ. V was pared by 5 bases and J by 4 bases, with 12 bases between. This CDR3 spans 13 amino acids. The CDR3 loop reads CASSTVFSTEAFF. The CDR3 DNA reads TGCGCCAGCAGTACAGTTTTTTCCACTGAAGCTTTCTTT.

This clone has a handful of counts. This sequence joins TRBV5-4 and TRBJ2-1; tentatively, D is TRBD1 (6 bases). Germline V gene lookup returns CDR1 SGHNT and CDR2 YYREEE (reference sequence). This CDR3 spans 15 amino acids. V lost 2 bases and J 8 bases, leaving 17 bases between the germline ends. The CDR3 bases are TGTGCCAGCAGCTTCTATCGGGACAAGGACGATGAGCAGTTCTTC. Protein sequence: CASSFYRDKDDEQFF.

CDR3 nucleotide sequence: TGTGCCAGCAGTTCCGGACTAGCGGGAACCTACGAGCAGTACTTC. Its translation is CASSSGLAGTYEQYF. The V gene is TRBV5-5, the J gene TRBJ2-7; TRBD2 matches at 12 bases. Germline V gene sequence: CDR1 SGHKS, CDR2 YYEKEE (reference sequence). The CDR3 spans 15 residues. With V trimmed by 5 bases and J by 2 bases, 5 bases remained unmatched.

This chain uses TRBV5-6 with TRBJ1-3; D is uncertain. Germline CDR1 SGHDT, CDR2 YYEEEE. This CDR3 has 15 amino acids. The V gene lost 5 bases and the J gene lost 1 base, with 13 bases spanning the gap. CDR3 residues: CASSFGTGSGNTIYF. DNA for the CDR3: TGTGCCAGCAGTTTTGGTACGGGTTCTGGAAACACCATATATTTT.

This clone has only a few counts. V and J are TRBV3-1 (or the pseudogene TRBV3-2) and TRBJ2-5; 12 bases fit TRBD2. The CDR3 loop spans 15 amino acids. V lost 1 base and J lost 5; bases outside the gene matches: 2. In germline, CDR1 is LGHDT, CDR2 YNNKEL (reference sequence). The CDR3 spells CASSQGTSGVETQYF. CDR3 DNA: TGTGCCAGCAGCCAAGGGACTAGCGGGGTTGAGACCCAGTACTTC.

This clone is a singleton in its sample. The chain couples TRBV30 to TRBJ2-7; the D is unclear. The V and J ends lost 8 bases and 4 bases respectively, with 15 bases between them. The CDR3 runs 12 residues. The V gene's germline CDR1 is GTSNPN and CDR2 SVGIG (reference sequence). In nucleotides, the CDR3 is TGTGCCCCTCAGAAGGAGAGGTACGAGCAGTACTTC. It translates to CAPQKERYEQYF.

The chain carries TRBV3-1 (or the pseudogene TRBV3-2) and TRBJ1-1, with 7 nucleotides matching TRBD1. V trimming: 4 bases; J trimming: 2 bases; junction bases outside the gene matches: 10. The CDR3 spans 16 residues. From germline, CDR1 is LGHDT and CDR2 YNNKEL (reference sequence). The CDR3 loop reads CASSLSAGTVNTEAFF. CDR3 in DNA: TGTGCCAGCAGCCTAAGCGCCGGGACAGTTAACACTGAAGCTTTCTTT.

The J gene is TRBJ2-3, the V gene TRBV7-2, with no clear D. The germline gives CDR1 SGHTA, CDR2 FQGNSA. The CDR3 consists of 14 residues. The V end lost 2 bases, the J end lost 4 bases, and 10 bases lay between the germline ends. CDR3 loop: CASSLMARSDTQYF. CDR3 DNA: TGTGCCAGCAGCTTAATGGCTAGATCAGATACGCAGTATTTT.

J is TRBJ1-2 and V is TRBV29-1, with TRBD1 matching over 7 bases. This CDR3 has 14 residues. The trim removed 4 bases at V and 8 bases at J, leaving 13 bases unmatched. The germline CDR1 and CDR2 sequences are SQVTM and ANQGSEA. The chain's CDR3 is CSVVPQQGTGGYTF. The CDR3 DNA reads as TGCAGCGTTGTCCCTCAACAGGGGACTGGAGGCTACACCTTC.

The J gene is TRBJ2-3, the V gene TRBV5-6; 10 nucleotides align to TRBD1. Trimming removed 3 bases from V and 1 base from J; junction bases left unmatched: 2. Germline V CDR1 and CDR2: SGHDT, YYEEEE. The CDR3 extends over 15 amino acids. The CDR3 spells CASSSGTGGTDTQYF. CDR3 nucleotides: TGTGCCAGCAGCTCAGGGACAGGGGGCACAGATACGCAGTATTTT.

The chain links TRBV6-1 to TRBJ1-5; 8 nucleotides match TRBD1. After removal of 2 bases from V and 4 bases from J, the junction contained 4 bases not matched to a gene. There are 15 residues in the CDR3. Germline V CDR1 and CDR2: MNHNS, SASEGT. The CDR3 DNA is TGTGCCAGCAGTGAACAACAGGGGGAGAATCAGCCCCAGCATTTT. Protein product: CASSEQQGENQPQHF.

Remarks on this clone: Sequence at one end of the junction differs from germline and may be a read error. The chain combines TRBV27 with TRBJ1-2, with TRBD1 identical over 7 bases. Germline V gene data show CDR1 as MNHEY and CDR2 as SMNVEV (reference sequence). The CDR3 totals 12 residues. The CDR3 spells CASSPAQGRWNF. The CDR3 region has the DNA TGTGCCAGCAGTCCCGCACAGGGGCGGTGGAACTTC.

This rearrangement joins TRBV30 to TRBJ1-5, with TRBD1 identical over 7 bases. CDR1 and CDR2 from the germline V gene are GTSNPN and SVGIG (reference sequence). The CDR3 is made up of 13 amino acids. V shed 3 bases, J shed 7 bases, and the junction held 6 bases outside the gene matches. In nucleotides, the CDR3 is TGTGCCTGGAGCCTTACAGGGGAACAGCCCCAGCATTTT. The encoded protein is CAWSLTGEQPQHF.

For the CDR3, the DNA is TGTGCCAGCAGCCCGGGACAGGGGGGCGACGAGCAGTACTTC. Translation gives CASSPGQGGDEQYF. This rearrangement joins TRBV5-8 to TRBJ2-7; the match to TRBD1 covers 11 bases. The V gene's germline CDR1 is SGHTS and CDR2 YDEGEE. Trimming at V came to 4 bases and at J to 5 bases, leaving 5 bases not matched to a gene. The CDR3 contains 14 residues.

The rearrangement uses TRBV7-8 and TRBJ2-1; 9 bases match TRBD2. V gave up 0 bases and J gave up 5 bases; unmatched junction bases: 2. Germline CDR1 is SGHVS and CDR2 is FQNEAQ. This CDR3 has 15 amino acids. The CDR3 spells CASSLASGSHNEQFF. CDR3 DNA: TGTGCCAGCAGCTTAGCTAGCGGGAGTCACAATGAGCAGTTCTTC.

V is TRBV10-3 and J is TRBJ2-3; D may be TRBD2 (5 bases). Germline CDR1 and CDR2: ENHRY and SYGVKD. The CDR3 totals 15 residues. V was cut by 1 base and J by 2 bases, with 10 bases left in between. This CDR3 is CAISEYRGNTDTQYF. Here the CDR3 DNA reads TGTGCCATCAGTGAGTATCGAGGGAACACAGATACGCAGTATTTT.

The V gene is TRBV4-3, the J gene TRBJ1-3; D is undetermined. The CDR3 consists of 12 residues. V lost 2 bases, J lost 4 bases, and 3 bases lay in between. Germline loops: CDR1 LGHNA, CDR2 YSLEER. The CDR3 sequence is CASSQQGNTIYF. The DNA for the CDR3 is TGCGCCAGCAGCCAACAAGGAAACACCATATATTTT.

The V call is TRBV29-1, the J call TRBJ2-2; 9 bases line up with TRBD2. CDR1 and CDR2 from the germline V gene are SQVTM and ANQGSEA. This CDR3 is 14 amino acids long. Trimming removed 7 bases from V and 6 bases from J; junction bases left unmatched: 9. This CDR3 reads CSALVAGGAGELFF. CDR3 DNA: TGCAGCGCCCTTGTTGCGGGGGGGGCCGGGGAGCTGTTTTTT.

The chain is built from TRBV5-1 and TRBJ2-5, with 7 bases fitting TRBD2. Germline values: CDR1 SGHRS, CDR2 YFSETQ. The CDR3 is 18 amino acids. J gave up 5 bases and V 6 bases, and 22 bases lay outside the gene matches. The CDR3 DNA reads as TGCGCCAGCAAGGGCCCCCGGCAGTTGGGAACCGGGGGGGAGACCCAGTACTTC. Amino acid sequence: CASKGPRQLGTGGETQYF.

V and J are TRBV4-1 and TRBJ1-5; no clear D. Germline V gene lookup returns CDR1 MGHRA and CDR2 YSYEKL. Trimming shortened V by 0 bases and J by 0 bases, and 9 bases separated the two germline ends. The CDR3 length is 16 residues. The CDR3 coding sequence is TGCGCCAGCAGCCAAGAGGGCTTATATAGCAATCAGCCCCAGCATTTT. Amino acid sequence: CASSQEGLYSNQPQHF.

V gene TRBV5-4 combines with J gene TRBJ2-7, with 10 bases that match TRBD2. The CDR3 covers 14 residues. Per the germline V gene, CDR1 is SGHNT and CDR2 is YYREEE (reference sequence). V was clipped by 2 bases and J by 6 bases; unmatched bases: 5. As DNA, the CDR3 is TGTGCCAGCAGCTTCGGACTAGCGGATACCGAGCAGTACTTC. Its translation is CASSFGLADTEQYF.